This T cell receptor beta chain was identified during a study of blood T cell repertoires in COVID-19. Study information: Some COVID-19 samples were acute and others convalescent; all came from the United States, Italy and Spain. Sample material is recorded as cDNA or gDNA derived from T cells, B-cell-depleted T cells, or PBMCs.

In the authors' methods: Using reference gene primer amplification, nucleated cell counts were estimated. Using immunoSEQ multiplex PCR, the repertoire was profiled, and TCRdb retains in-frame clones only, with some absent. The V and J calls and clone size were taken over from that table, and D and trimming were inferred from the DNA. The data hold about 110,000 clones, with around nine tenths observed a single time. CDR3 length: 13 amino acids. V was pared by 4 bases and J by 7 bases, with 9 bases between. Germline V gene data show CDR1 as SGDLS and CDR2 as YYNGEE. This rearrangement joins TRBV9 to TRBJ1-6; D might be TRBD1 (5 bases). The sequencing sample was made of peripheral blood. The source is a woman in her 70s who had recovered from COVID-19. The CDR3 reads CASSPRQNSPLHF. For the CDR3, the DNA is TGTGCCAGCAGCCCGCGACAGAATTCACCCCTCCACTTT.